One TCR beta chain is described in this entry. Clinical history as reported by participants underpinned cohort assignment. Before being deemed recovered, Cohort 3 donors had two negative PCRs, clearance, or symptom resolution. This sample is part of a study of blood T cell repertoires in COVID-19. Study information: Acute and convalescent COVID-19 samples came from the United States, Italy and Spain. Sample material is recorded as cDNA or gDNA derived from T cells, B-cell-depleted T cells, or PBMCs.

Measured with immunoSEQ multiplex PCR; TCRdb has only the in-frame clones, and not every one. In the table there are fewer than 250,000 clones, roughly 82% of which are singletons. J gave up 6 bases and V 2 bases, and 10 bases lay outside the gene matches. This CDR3 is 16 amino acids long. Germline V gene data show CDR1 as SEHNR and CDR2 as FQNEAQ (reference sequence). The TCR sequence derives from a woman between 45 and 65 years old who had recovered from COVID-19. Sequenced sample: PBMCs or T cells enriched from blood (not recorded which). The genes are TRBV7-9 and TRBJ1-1; 9 bases line up with TRBD1. This CDR3 is CASSLWSVGTGSEAFF. The CDR3 DNA sequence: TGTGCCAGCAGCTTATGGTCGGTGGGGACAGGGTCTGAAGCTTTCTTT.